The rows below give T cell receptor beta chains drawn from one sample of a study of T cell responses to AZD1222 COVID-19 vaccine. Some clones are missing from TCRdb's copy, which holds only in-frame ones; the method was immunoSEQ multiplex PCR. The sample carries tens of thousands of clones, about 80% recorded once. Source: peripheral blood, taken 28 days after the second AZD1222 dose. These receptors all stem from an adult who received the AZD1222 COVID-19 vaccine. Both conserved end residues are part of each CDR3. A D gene is named only where the DNA matches it firmly. Clone size is shown for a subset of rows, as once, few, many or a class of expanded clone.

J | V | size | D | DNA | CDR3
TRBJ1-6 | TRBV5-1 | - | - | TGCGCCAGCAGCTTGGCCGGCAGGTCCTTCCTCCACTTT | CASSLAGRSFLHF
TRBJ2-1 | TRBV19 | - | TRBD2 | TGTGCCAGTAGTATTGCGGGGGGCAGGAGGTACAATGAGCAGTTCTTC | CASSIAGGRRYNEQFF
TRBJ1-2 | TRBV4-1 | - | - | TGCGCCAGCAGCCAACAACAGGGTACCTATGGCTACACCTTC | CASSQQQGTYGYTF
TRBJ1-1 | TRBV29-1 | - | - | TGCAGCGTTGAGAAGAACACTGAAGCTTTCTTT | CSVEKNTEAFF
TRBJ2-1 | TRBV4-3 | - | - | TGCGCCAGCAGCCAAGCGGCCTTCTACAATGAGCAGTTCTTC | CASSQAAFYNEQFF
TRBJ2-1 | TRBV18 | - | - | TGTGCCAGCTCACCATCGGGTGAGCAGTTCTTC | CASSPSGEQFF
TRBJ2-1 | TRBV19 | - | TRBD2 | TGTGCCAGTAGTATATTGATAGCGGGAGTTTCCTACAATGAGCAGTTCTTC | CASSILIAGVSYNEQFF
TRBJ2-7 | TRBV11-3 | - | TRBD2 | TGTGCCAGCAGCTTATCCGCGGGAGCCAGCGAGCAGTACTTC | CASSLSAGASEQYF
TRBJ1-6 | TRBV3-1/TRBV3-2 | - | - | TGTGCCAGCAGCCAAACGGGCAGTACTAATAATTCACCCCTCCACTTT | CASSQTGSTNNSPLHF
TRBJ2-1 | TRBV27 | once | - | TGTGCCAGCAGTTTGGTAAAGATCTCCTACAATGAGCAGTTCTTC | CASSLVKISYNEQFF